Following are 9 T cell receptor beta chains from one sample sequenced in a study of tumor-infiltrating lymphocytes in primary liver carcinoma. Unsorted bulk tissue, about 17-33 mg of it, served as the source for co-extraction of RNA and DNA. Priming with a constant-region primer yielded TCR beta cDNA from roughly 490 ng total RNA. Construction of TCR beta libraries relied on three successive nested multiplex PCR rounds employing slightly modified ARM-PCR. Primers for the first two PCR rounds were TRBV1-TRBV30 forward primers and a C-beta reverse primer (around 10 cycles per round). One entry per CDR3 protein, called by TCRdb with MiXCR from the multiplex PCR reads. The table lists approximately 45,000 distinct CDR3 sequences, approximately 82% of them singletons. The sample consisted of tumor-adjacent normal liver tissue. The source of these receptors is a woman aged 25-40 years with primary liver carcinoma and hepatitis B virus infection.

The CDR3 sequence: CASTGPDILGTQYF. The CDR3 nucleotides are TGTGCCAGCACCGGTCCCGACATATTAGGGACCCAGTACTTC. The chain combines TRBV11-2 with TRBJ2-5; unclear D gene. CDR1 is SGHAT and CDR2 is FQNNGV in the germline V gene. With 7 bases removed from V and 7 bases from J, the gap between germline ends came to 19 bases. There are 14 residues in the CDR3.

Ten or more counts support this clonotype. Here the CDR3 DNA reads TGTGCCCGCGCCCCCGGCTGCGAGCAGTACTTC. Protein: CARAPGCEQYF. This chain uses TRBV21-1 with TRBJ2-7; the D call TRBD1 from the table was never checked on the DNA. TRBV21-1 is a recognized pseudogene. This CDR3 comprises 11 residues.

In the case of this clonotype: One junction end disagrees with the germline gene, perhaps due to a read error. This chain joins TRBV12-3 or TRBV12-4 and TRBJ2-7, with D maybe TRBD1 (6 bases). The CDR3 has 13 amino acids. CDR3 bases: TGTACCACTAAAGAGGCAGGGGTTAACGAACAGTACTTC. It encodes CTTKEAGVNEQYF.

In regard to this clonotype: At one of its ends the junction is not consistent with the germline gene, which may arise from a read error. The V call is TRBV6-2 or TRBV6-3, the J call TRBJ2-6, with 12 bases identical to TRBD2. Looked up from germline, CDR1 is MNHEY and CDR2 is SVGEGT. The CDR3 spans 16 residues. The CDR3 nucleotides read TGTGACACCGGACTAGCGGGATTTACTGGGGCCAACGTCCTGTCTTTC. Translating gives CDTGLAGFTGANVLSF.

This clonotype was seen once. This is likely a read error, given that the CDR3 carries no conserved phenylalanine or tryptophan at its end. The chain couples TRBV29-1 to TRBJ1-1, with 7 bases matching TRBD1. The length of the CDR3 is 12 residues. After removal of 7 bases from V and 3 bases from J, the junction contained 5 bases not matched to a gene. Germline V CDR1 and CDR2: SQVTM, ANQGSEA. For the CDR3, the DNA is TGCAGCGCGGGACAGTTGGACACTGAAGCTTTCCTT. It codes for CSAGQLDTEAFL.

With regard to this clonotype: Germline is not matched at one junction end, which may reflect a read error. V usage is TRBV5-8 and J usage is TRBJ2-3; D remains ambiguous. CDR1 is SGHTS, CDR2 YDEGEE, per germline. The CDR3 has 13 residues. Written as DNA, the CDR3 is TGTGTCAGCAGCTTACTCGCGGCAGATACGCAGTATTTT. This gives the protein CVSSLLAADTQYF. The variable domain in full, with the rest retrieved from reference TRBV5-8 and TRBJ2-3, is EAGVTQSPTHLIKTRGQQATLRCSPISGHTSVYWYQQALGLGLQFLLWYDEGEERNRGNFPPRFSGRQFPNYSSELNVNALELEDSALYLCVSSLLAADTQYFGPGTRLTVL.

A word on this clonotype: A read error may produce the germline difference seen at one junction end. The V and J genes are TRBV12-3 or TRBV12-4 and TRBJ2-2; TRBD1 matches at 7 bases. The CDR3 extends over 14 amino acids. In DNA form, the CDR3 reads TGTGCCAGCAGCAAGGGACAGAGCACCGGGGAGCTGTTATTT. Translated: CASSKGQSTGELLF.

V and J are TRBV11-2 and TRBJ2-1, with D possibly matching TRBD2 (6 bases). The V gene's germline CDR1 is SGHAT and CDR2 FQNNGV. The CDR3 is made up of 16 amino acids. Trimming left V 6 bases short and J 6 bases short, with 21 bases between. DNA of the CDR3: TGTGCCAGCAGGGTTACTTGCGGGAAGGCTGGCAATGAGCAGTTCTTC. Protein product: CASRVTCGKAGNEQFF.

Many counts were recorded for this clonotype. J is TRBJ2-7 and V is TRBV6-6, with D perhaps matching TRBD2 (6 bases). The CDR3 consists of 12 residues. Germline CDR1 is MNHNY and CDR2 is SVGAGI (reference sequence). V shed 6 bases and J shed 6 bases, with 12 bases lying between them. CDR3 loop: CASSQTRFEQYF. The CDR3, as DNA: TGTGCCAGCAGCCAGACTAGGTTCGAGCAGTACTTC.